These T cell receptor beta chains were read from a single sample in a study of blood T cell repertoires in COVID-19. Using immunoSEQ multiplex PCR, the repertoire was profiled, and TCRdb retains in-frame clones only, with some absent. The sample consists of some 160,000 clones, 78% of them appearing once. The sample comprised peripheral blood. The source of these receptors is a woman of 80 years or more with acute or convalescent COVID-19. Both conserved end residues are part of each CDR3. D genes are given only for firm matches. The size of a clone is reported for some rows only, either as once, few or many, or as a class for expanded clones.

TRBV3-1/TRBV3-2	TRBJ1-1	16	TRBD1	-	CASSYDLGQVNTEAFF	TGTGCCAGCAGCTACGATTTAGGACAGGTCAACACTGAAGCTTTCTTT
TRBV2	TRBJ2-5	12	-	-	CASAEGEETQYF	TGTGCCAGCGCCGAGGGAGAAGAGACCCAGTACTTC
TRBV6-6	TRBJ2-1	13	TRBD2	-	CASGSGGYNEQFF	TGTGCCAGCGGAAGCGGGGGTTACAATGAGCAGTTCTTC
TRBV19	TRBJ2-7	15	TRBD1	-	CASSAWDRGNYEQYF	TGTGCCAGTAGTGCTTGGGACAGGGGAAACTACGAGCAGTACTTC
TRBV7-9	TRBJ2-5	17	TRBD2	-	CASTRLAGGHAQETQYF	TGTGCCAGCACCCGACTAGCGGGAGGCCACGCTCAAGAGACCCAGTACTTC
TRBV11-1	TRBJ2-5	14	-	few	CASSLGRGWETQYF	TGTGCCAGCAGCTTAGGGCGGGGATGGGAGACCCAGTACTTC
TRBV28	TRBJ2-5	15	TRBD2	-	CASSSSGTSRETQYF	TGTGCCAGCAGTTCCTCCGGGACTAGCAGAGAGACCCAGTACTTC
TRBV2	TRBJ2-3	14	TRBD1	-	CASTGQGVTDTQYF	TGTGCCAGCACCGGACAGGGTGTCACAGATACGCAGTATTTT
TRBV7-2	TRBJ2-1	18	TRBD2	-	CASSLISFGGREGNEQFF	TGTGCCAGCAGCTTAATTAGTTTCGGCGGGAGAGAGGGGAATGAGCAGTTCTTC
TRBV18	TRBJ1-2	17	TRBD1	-	CASSRVDRGPLNYGYTF	TGTGCCAGCTCACGAGTGGACAGGGGGCCCTTAAACTATGGCTACACCTTC
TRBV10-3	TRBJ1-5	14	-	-	CAISGDLGNQPQHF	TGTGCCATCAGTGGAGACTTGGGCAATCAGCCCCAGCATTTT
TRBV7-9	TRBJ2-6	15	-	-	CASSSTGPGANVLTF	TGTGCCAGCAGCTCCACAGGGCCTGGGGCCAACGTCCTGACTTTC
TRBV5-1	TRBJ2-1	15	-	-	CASSLHGDIGNEQFF	TGCGCCAGCAGCTTGCATGGGGACATCGGCAATGAGCAGTTCTTC
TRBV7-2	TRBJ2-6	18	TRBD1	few	CASSSPGQGLSGANVLTF	TGTGCCAGCAGCTCCCCGGGACAGGGCCTCTCTGGGGCCAACGTCCTGACTTTC
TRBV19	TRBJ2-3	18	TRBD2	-	CASSPRGERGPQLGKQYF	TGTGCCAGTAGTCCACGGGGGGAGCGGGGGCCCCAACTAGGGAAGCAGTATTTT
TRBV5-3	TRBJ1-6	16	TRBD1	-	CARSTRRGRLNSPLHF	TGTGCCAGAAGCACCCGCAGGGGGCGTCTTAATTCACCCCTCCACTTT
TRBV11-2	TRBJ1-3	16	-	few	CASSFVGRRVGNTIYF	TGTGCCAGCAGCTTCGTCGGCAGGAGGGTCGGAAACACCATATATTTT
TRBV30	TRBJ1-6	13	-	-	CAWSGTANSPLHF	TGTGCCTGGAGTGGGACAGCTAATTCACCCCTCCACTTT
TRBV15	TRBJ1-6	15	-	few	CATTGAPNYNSPLHF	TGTGCCACCACAGGTGCACCGAACTATAATTCACCCCTCCACTTT
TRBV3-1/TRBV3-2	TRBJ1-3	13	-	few	CASSQEGGDPIYF	TGTGCCAGCAGCCAAGAGGGAGGGGACCCCATATATTTT
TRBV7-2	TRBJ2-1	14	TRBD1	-	CASKQDRNYNEQFF	TGTGCCAGCAAGCAGGACAGGAATTACAATGAGCAGTTCTTC
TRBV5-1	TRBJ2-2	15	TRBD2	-	CASSLIPGGAGELFF	TGCGCCAGCAGCTTGATCCCGGGAGGAGCCGGGGAGCTGTTTTTT
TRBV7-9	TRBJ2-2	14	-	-	CASSLVPSSGELFF	TGTGCCAGCAGCTTAGTGCCTAGCAGCGGGGAGCTGTTTTTT
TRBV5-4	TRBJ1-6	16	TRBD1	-	CASSLDRDSYNSPLHF	TGTGCCAGCAGCCTGGACAGGGACTCCTATAATTCACCCCTCCACTTT
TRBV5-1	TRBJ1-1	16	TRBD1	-	CASSLAPGQGSTEAFF	TGCGCCAGCAGCTTGGCCCCTGGACAGGGGAGCACTGAAGCTTTCTTT
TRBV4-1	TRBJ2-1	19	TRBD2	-	CASSQEPSASGRPYNEQFF	TGCGCCAGCAGCCAAGAACCTTCGGCTAGCGGGAGGCCGTACAATGAGCAGTTCTTC
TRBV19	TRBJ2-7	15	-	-	CASSRSSTGRYEQYF	TGTGCCAGTAGTCGGTCCTCCACAGGTCGCTACGAGCAGTACTTC
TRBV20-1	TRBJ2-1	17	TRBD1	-	CSASRGRGPSSYNEQFF	TGCAGTGCTAGTCGGGGCAGGGGGCCGAGCTCCTACAATGAGCAGTTCTTC
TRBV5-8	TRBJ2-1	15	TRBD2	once	CASSFRTSRHNEQFF	TGTGCCAGCAGCTTTCGGACTAGCCGACACAATGAGCAGTTCTTC
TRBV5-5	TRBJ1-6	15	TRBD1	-	CASSSGTGNNSPLHF	TGTGCCAGCAGCTCCGGGACAGGGAATAATTCACCCCTCCACTTT
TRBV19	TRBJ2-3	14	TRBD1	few	CASSGQGGTDTQYF	TGTGCCAGTAGCGGCCAGGGGGGCACAGATACGCAGTATTTT
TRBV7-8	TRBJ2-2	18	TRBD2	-	CASSSRTSGSTNTGELFF	TGTGCCAGCAGCTCTCGGACTAGCGGGAGCACCAACACCGGGGAGCTGTTTTTT
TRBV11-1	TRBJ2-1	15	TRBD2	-	CASSRQASGDNEQFF	TGTGCCAGCAGCCGTCAGGCTAGCGGGGACAATGAGCAGTTCTTC
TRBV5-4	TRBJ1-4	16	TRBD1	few	CASSPAKGQGYEKLFF	TGTGCCAGCAGCCCCGCGAAGGGACAGGGATATGAAAAACTGTTTTTT
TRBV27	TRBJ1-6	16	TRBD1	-	CASSPSPTGVNSPLHF	TGTGCCAGCAGTCCCAGCCCGACAGGGGTGAATTCACCCCTCCACTTT
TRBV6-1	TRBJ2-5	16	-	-	CASSEGGGRRLETQYF	TGTGCCAGCAGTGAAGGGGGGGGGCGAAGGTTAGAGACCCAGTACTTC
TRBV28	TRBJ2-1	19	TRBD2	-	CASSPTRTSGRAIYNEQFF	TGTGCCAGCAGTCCCACCCGGACTAGCGGGAGGGCCATCTACAATGAGCAGTTCTTC
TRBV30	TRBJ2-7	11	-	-	CAWKGLGEQYF	TGTGCCTGGAAGGGACTGGGCGAGCAGTACTTC
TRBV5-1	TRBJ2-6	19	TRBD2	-	CASSLDGGAASRGANVLTF	TGCGCCAGCAGCTTGGACGGGGGGGCAGCTTCACGAGGGGCCAACGTCCTGACTTTC
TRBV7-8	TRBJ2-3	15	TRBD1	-	CASSFPGQRTDTQYF	TGTGCCAGCAGCTTTCCGGGACAGAGAACAGATACGCAGTATTTT
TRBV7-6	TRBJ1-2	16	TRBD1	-	CASSVPSGTANYGYTF	TGTGCCAGCAGCGTCCCCTCCGGGACAGCTAACTATGGCTACACCTTC
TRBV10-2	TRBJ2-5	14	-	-	CASKEQAGQETQYF	TGCGCCAGCAAGGAACAGGCCGGCCAAGAGACCCAGTACTTC
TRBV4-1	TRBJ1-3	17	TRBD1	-	CASSQGNRGFSGNTIYF	TGCGCCAGCAGCCAAGGCAACAGGGGATTCTCTGGAAACACCATATATTTT
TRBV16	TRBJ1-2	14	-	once	CASSPKAGSYGYTF	TGTGCCAGCAGCCCAAAAGCAGGCAGCTATGGCTACACCTTC
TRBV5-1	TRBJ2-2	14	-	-	CASRSALNTGELFF	TGCGCCAGTCGTAGCGCCTTAAACACCGGGGAGCTGTTTTTT
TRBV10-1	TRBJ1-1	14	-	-	CASRDQGFGTEAFF	TGCGCCAGCAGAGACCAGGGGTTCGGCACTGAAGCTTTCTTT